These 11 T cell receptor beta chains came from one sample sequenced in a study of long-term antiretroviral therapy in people with HIV (dated by TCRdb to between 2021 and 2024). Sequencing of the TRB variable region was done with the immunoSEQ hsTCRB v3.0 assay at survey level resolution. Sourced from immuneACCESS, this table was stored by TCRdb with only in-frame sequences that have V and J called. A share of the clones is absent; for the studies checked, an unresolved V gene accounts for under half, and the remainder has no known explanation. For this sample the table gives 34,000 or so clones, of which 85% were detected only once. The ten largest clones add up to approximately 5% of the sample. Sequences were derived from unsorted PBMCs, sampled just over 2.7 years before starting antiretroviral therapy. These receptors were taken from a woman aged 30 to 39 with HIV.

The chain carries TRBV7-8 and TRBJ2-7; 9 bases align to TRBD2. Germline V CDR1 and CDR2: SGHVS, FQNEAQ. The V and J ends lost 1 base and 2 bases, in that order; junction bases with no gene match: 9. The CDR3 has 17 amino acids. In DNA, the CDR3 is TGTGCCAGCAGCTTAGGTCTGAGCGGGGGGACCCCCTACGAGCAGTACTTC. It yields the protein CASSLGLSGGTPYEQYF.

This chain links TRBV4-1 with TRBJ1-2; the D is unclear. In germline, CDR1 is MGHRA, CDR2 YSYEKL. The CDR3 consists of 13 residues. V lost 0 bases, J lost 6 bases, and 8 bases lay in between. Here the CDR3 reads CASSQDNNNGYTF. CDR3 bases: TGCGCCAGCAGCCAAGATAACAATAATGGCTACACCTTC.

The chain combines TRBV12-5 with TRBJ1-1, with D unclear. CDR3 length equals 13 residues. V was pared by 5 bases and J by 1 base, with 8 bases between. The germline CDR1 and CDR2 sequences are LGHNT and FRNRAP. CDR3 sequence: CASGPTENTEAFF. CDR3 sequence (DNA): TGTGCTAGTGGTCCAACAGAGAACACTGAAGCTTTCTTT.

The CDR3 DNA is TGCAGTGCTAGAGGTCAGAATCGCTACACCTTC. As protein: CSARGQNRYTF. The chain couples TRBV20-1 to TRBJ1-2, with unresolved D. CDR1 DFQATT and CDR2 SNEGSKA come from the germline V gene (reference sequence). The germline V and J ends were trimmed by 1 base and 9 bases, with 9 bases remaining between them. CDR3 length equals 11 residues.

This chain links TRBV19 with TRBJ1-6, with 8 bases identical to TRBD1. V lost 4 bases to trimming and J lost 7 bases; unmatched junction nucleotides: 9. The CDR3 spans 16 residues. Germline loops: CDR1 LNHDA, CDR2 SQIVND (reference sequence). In DNA form, the CDR3 reads TGTGCCAGTAGTACCAGGGGGCAAGTGAGGAATTCACCCCTCCACTTT. Encoded protein: CASSTRGQVRNSPLHF.

The gene calls are TRBV7-9 and TRBJ1-2; D remains unclear. V gave up 1 base and J gave up 13 bases, with 13 bases separating them. In germline, CDR1 is SEHNR, CDR2 FQNEAQ (reference sequence). There are 12 residues in the CDR3. DNA for the CDR3: TGTGCCAGCAGCTTAGTGTCACCCGAGTGCACCTTC. Amino acids: CASSLVSPECTF.

This rearrangement joins TRBV5-1 to TRBJ2-5; TRBD2 matches at 13 bases. Germline values: CDR1 SGHRS, CDR2 YFSETQ. This CDR3 has 18 residues. Trimming removed 3 bases from V and 3 bases from J; junction bases left unmatched: 11. CDR3 region: CASSYPTTSGGAEETQYF. DNA of the CDR3: TGCGCCAGCAGCTACCCAACCACTAGCGGGGGGGCAGAAGAGACCCAGTACTTC.

The V and J genes are TRBV28 and TRBJ2-5, with 11 positions matching TRBD1. Trimming at V came to 6 bases and at J to 4 bases, leaving 7 bases not matched to a gene. The CDR3 length is 15 residues. The germline V gene has CDR1 MDHEN and CDR2 SYDVKM. CDR3 coding DNA: TGTGCCAGCAGCCGGACAGGGGGCTCTGGAGAGACCCAGTACTTC. Translation: CASSRTGGSGETQYF.

This clone was recorded once. The J gene is TRBJ1-1, the V gene TRBV4-1, with a possible D match to TRBD1 (5 bases). Deletions cut 4 bases from V and 8 bases from J, with 14 bases between. CDR1 is MGHRA, CDR2 YSYEKL, per germline. CDR3 length equals 13 residues. The CDR3 DNA reads TGCGCCAGCAGCCTTACCGAGGGGCGGGAAGCTTTCTTT. Translated, it gives CASSLTEGREAFF.

This clone was recorded only once. V is TRBV5-1 and J is TRBJ2-3; the D gene is possibly TRBD1 (5 bases). Germline CDR1 is SGHRS and CDR2 is YFSETQ. Trimming pared 0 bases from V and 5 bases from J, leaving 7 bases between. CDR3 length: 13 amino acids. In DNA form, the CDR3 reads TGCGCCAGCAGCTTGGGGGGCCAAGATACGCAGTATTTT. Protein: CASSLGGQDTQYF.

This sequence joins TRBV11-1 and TRBJ1-2; TRBD1 matches at 9 bases. Germline V CDR1 and CDR2: SGHAT, FQDESV (reference sequence). V shed 5 bases, J shed 7 bases, and the junction held 14 bases outside the gene matches. The CDR3 has 16 residues. Here the CDR3 reads CASSPDRITGGPGYTF. CDR3 nucleotides: TGTGCCAGCAGCCCTGACCGGATAACAGGGGGCCCTGGCTACACCTTC.